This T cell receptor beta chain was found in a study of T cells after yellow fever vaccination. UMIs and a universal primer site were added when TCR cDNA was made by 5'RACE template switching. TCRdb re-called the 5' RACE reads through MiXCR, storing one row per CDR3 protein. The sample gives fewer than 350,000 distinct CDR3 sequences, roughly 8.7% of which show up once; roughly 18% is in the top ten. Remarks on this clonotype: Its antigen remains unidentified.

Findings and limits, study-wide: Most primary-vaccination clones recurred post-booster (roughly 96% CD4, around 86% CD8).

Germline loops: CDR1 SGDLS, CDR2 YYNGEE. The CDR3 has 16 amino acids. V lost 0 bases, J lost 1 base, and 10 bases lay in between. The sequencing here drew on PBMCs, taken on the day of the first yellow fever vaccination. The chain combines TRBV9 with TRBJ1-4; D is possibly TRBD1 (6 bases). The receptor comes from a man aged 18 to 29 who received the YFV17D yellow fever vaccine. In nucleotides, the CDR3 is TGTGCCAGCAGCGTAGGGCCGGGACAAACTAATGAAAAACTGTTTTTT. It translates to CASSVGPGQTNEKLFF. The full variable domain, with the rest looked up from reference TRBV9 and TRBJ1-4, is DSGVTQTPKHLITATGQRVTLRCSPRSGDLSVYWYQQSLDQGLQFLIQYYNGEERAKGNILERFSAQQFPDLHSELNLSSLELGDSALYFCASSVGPGQTNEKLFFGSGTQLSVL.